This TCR beta chain was identified in a study of blood T cell repertoires in COVID-19. Study overall: Whether acute or convalescent, the COVID-19 samples came from the United States, Italy and Spain. T cells, B-cell-depleted T cells, or PBMCs supplied cDNA or gDNA.

CDR3 size: 15 residues. Germline V gene data show CDR1 as SGHRS and CDR2 as YFSETQ. Trimming took off 7 bases at V and 7 bases at J, with 21 bases between the two ends. In the original processing: Nucleated cell number was recorded as an estimate derived from reference gene primer amplification. TCRdb's table, derived via immunoSEQ multiplex PCR, lists solely in-frame clones and lacks some. The DNA gave D and trimming, while V, J and clone size come from that table. The table has 50,000 to 75,000 clones, about 93% seen once. V and J are TRBV5-1 and TRBJ2-1; unclear D gene. The specimen was peripheral blood. The TCR sequence derives from a man between 65 and 85 years old with active COVID-19. The CDR3 DNA reads TGCGCCAGCGTGGTTACTCCACTCGAAAAGAATGAGCAGTTCTTC. It encodes CASVVTPLEKNEQFF.